The entry below gives a single TCR beta chain sequence along with its context. No antigen is known for it. Base qualities are not at hand, and no much larger clone is one base apart. The library was produced with PCR. Reads for this sample came from an Illumina HiSeq 2500. Unique molecular identifiers were incorporated into TCR beta cDNA libraries to reduce PCR and sequencing biases. Approximately 500,000 cDNA molecules were obtained per 1 to 10 million input T cells, so each molecule approximated one T cell. The patient libraries were prepared and sequenced using the same protocol as the earlier healthy control dataset. Samples belonging to the same batch were prepared together, multiplexed and sequenced on a shared HiSeq lane. For the original study's pipeline: Raw barcoded reads were processed with MIGEC, discarding single-read molecular identifier groups before consensus assembly and CDR3 extraction. Clonotype tables were post-analysed with VDJtools, and diversity was normalized by down-sampling all datasets to the smallest sample size. Repertoire overlap clustering matched CDR3 amino acid but not nucleotide sequences to correct batch-related cross-sample contamination. TCRdb reprocessing: public reads trimmed at Q25 with fastp, clones called with MiXCR, in-frame beta chains kept. Under each unique CDR3 protein, matching rows form one entry showing the most common genes and DNA. TCRdb, not the original authors, processed these V and J calls. The sample contains 700,000 to 800,000 distinct CDR3 sequences, around 27% of them found a single time. Clones ranked in the top ten supply about 0.5% of the sample.

The sample is drawn from a study of post-analysis software for immune sequencing data (dated by TCRdb to between 2014 and 2017). For the study in its entirety: Relapsing-remitting, secondary progressive and progressive-relapsing multiple sclerosis were recorded as disease courses, and subtype annotation was lacking for some patients. The patient repertoires were set against around ten previously published healthy control repertoires from donors whose ages ranged from about 6 to 25 years. A subset of samples was prepared in parallel using single-end sample barcoding, then pooled and co-amplified after Illumina adapter ligation. Study-wide findings and limitations: Significantly higher frequencies in patients than in controls were found for several TRBV segments, including TRBV5-6, TRBV5-1 and TRBV20-1. Compared with controls, multiple sclerosis patients had significantly lower normalized Chao1 diversity, a finding suggesting substantial peripheral T-cell clonal expansion. Direct clustering with F measure revealed strong co-clustering of samples prepared in the same batch, which led to a batch-effect correction. The control group was slightly older than the multiple sclerosis patient group.

The CDR3 runs 14 residues from the cysteine to the phenylalanine. The sequence is cut down to CDR3 DNA, 42 bases in frame from base 1. The CDR1 and CDR2 encoded by the germline V gene are LGHNA and YSLEER. The junction shows trimming of 5 bases on V and 6 bases on J, and the gene matches do not reach 9 bases of it. TCR beta repertoires were profiled from peripheral blood of 13 young patients with multiple sclerosis to demonstrate the VDJtools post-analysis software. Multiple sclerosis patients were children and adolescents aged about 6 to 15 years. The sequencing input was blood. This sequence was found in a girl aged 5 to 17 with multiple sclerosis. The sequence joins TRBV4-3 to TRBJ2-7, with 8 middle bases fitting TRBD1. The CDR3 protein: CASSTDRVPLEQYF. Here is the DNA: TGCGCCAGCAGCACGGACAGGGTCCCCCTCGAGCAGTACTTC.